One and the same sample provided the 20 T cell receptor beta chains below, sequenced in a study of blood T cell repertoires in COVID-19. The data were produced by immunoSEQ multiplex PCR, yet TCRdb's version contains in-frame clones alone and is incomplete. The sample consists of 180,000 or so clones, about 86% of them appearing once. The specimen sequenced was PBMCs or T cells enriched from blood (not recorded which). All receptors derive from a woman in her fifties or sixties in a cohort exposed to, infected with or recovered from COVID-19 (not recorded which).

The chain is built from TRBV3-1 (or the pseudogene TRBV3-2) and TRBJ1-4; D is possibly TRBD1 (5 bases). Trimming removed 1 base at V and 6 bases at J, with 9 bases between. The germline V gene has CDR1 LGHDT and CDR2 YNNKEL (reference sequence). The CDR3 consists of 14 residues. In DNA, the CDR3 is TGTGCCAGCAGCCAAGCAGGGCTCGATGAAAAACTGTTTTTT. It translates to CASSQAGLDEKLFF.

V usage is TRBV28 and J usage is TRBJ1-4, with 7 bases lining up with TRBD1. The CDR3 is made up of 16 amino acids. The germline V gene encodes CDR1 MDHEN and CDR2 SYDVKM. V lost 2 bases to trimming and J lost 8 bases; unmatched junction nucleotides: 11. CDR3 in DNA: TGTGCCAGCAGTTTAGGAGGACAGGTAGAAGGCGAAAAACTGTTTTTT. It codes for CASSLGGQVEGEKLFF.

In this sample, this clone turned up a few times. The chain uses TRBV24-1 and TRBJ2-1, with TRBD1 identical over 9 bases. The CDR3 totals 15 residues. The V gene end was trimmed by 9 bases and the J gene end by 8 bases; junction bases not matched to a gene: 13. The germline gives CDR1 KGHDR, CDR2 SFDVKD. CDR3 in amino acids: CATSSDRGPVDEQFF. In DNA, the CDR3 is TGTGCCACCTCCTCGGACAGGGGCCCTGTCGATGAGCAGTTCTTC.

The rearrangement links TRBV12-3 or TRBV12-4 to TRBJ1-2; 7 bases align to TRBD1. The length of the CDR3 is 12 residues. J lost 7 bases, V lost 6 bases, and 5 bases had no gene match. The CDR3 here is CASSRRGSGYTF. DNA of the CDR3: TGTGCCAGCAGCCGCAGGGGGTCTGGCTACACCTTC.

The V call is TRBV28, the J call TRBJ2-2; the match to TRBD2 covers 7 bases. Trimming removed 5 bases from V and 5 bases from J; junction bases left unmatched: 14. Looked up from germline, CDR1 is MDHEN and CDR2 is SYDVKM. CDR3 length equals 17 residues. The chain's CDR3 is CASSLTSPAGVTGELFF. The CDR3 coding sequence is TGTGCCAGCAGTCTAACATCCCCGGCGGGGGTTACCGGGGAGCTGTTTTTT.

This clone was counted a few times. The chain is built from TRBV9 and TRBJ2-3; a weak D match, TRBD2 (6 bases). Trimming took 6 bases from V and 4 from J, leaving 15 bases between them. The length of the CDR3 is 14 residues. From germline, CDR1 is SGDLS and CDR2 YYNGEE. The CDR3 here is CASNGRGMADTQYF. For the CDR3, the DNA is TGTGCCAGCAATGGCCGGGGGATGGCAGATACGCAGTATTTT.

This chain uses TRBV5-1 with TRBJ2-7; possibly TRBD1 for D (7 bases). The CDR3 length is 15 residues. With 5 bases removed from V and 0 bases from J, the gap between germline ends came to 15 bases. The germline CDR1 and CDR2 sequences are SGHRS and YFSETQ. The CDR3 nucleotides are TGCGCCAGCAGTCAAGGACAGGACTACTCCTACGAGCAGTACTTC. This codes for CASSQGQDYSYEQYF.

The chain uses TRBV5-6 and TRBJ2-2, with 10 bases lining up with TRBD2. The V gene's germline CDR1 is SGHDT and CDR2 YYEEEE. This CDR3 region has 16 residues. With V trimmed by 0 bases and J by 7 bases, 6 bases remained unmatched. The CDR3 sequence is CASSLVSGRSVGELFF. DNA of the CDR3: TGTGCCAGCAGCTTGGTTAGCGGGAGGTCTGTCGGGGAGCTGTTTTTT.

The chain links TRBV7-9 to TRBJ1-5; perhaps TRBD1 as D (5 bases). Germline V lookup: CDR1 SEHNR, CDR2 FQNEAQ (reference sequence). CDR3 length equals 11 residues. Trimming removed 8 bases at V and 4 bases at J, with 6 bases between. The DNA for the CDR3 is TGTGCCAGCCGGGGGAATCAGCCCCAGCATTTT. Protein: CASRGNQPQHF.

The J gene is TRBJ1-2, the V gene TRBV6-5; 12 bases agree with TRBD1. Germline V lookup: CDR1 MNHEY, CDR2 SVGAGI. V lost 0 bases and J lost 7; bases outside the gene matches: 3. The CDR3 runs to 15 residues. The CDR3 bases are TGTGCCAGCAGTTACTCTGGGACAGGGGGCTTTGGCTACACCTTC. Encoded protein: CASSYSGTGGFGYTF.

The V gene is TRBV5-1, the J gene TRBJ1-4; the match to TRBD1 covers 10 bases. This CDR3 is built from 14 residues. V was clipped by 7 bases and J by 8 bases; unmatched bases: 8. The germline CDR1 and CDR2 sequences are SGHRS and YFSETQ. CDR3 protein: CASQSGTGVEKLFF. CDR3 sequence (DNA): TGCGCCAGCCAATCCGGGACAGGGGTAGAAAAACTGTTTTTT. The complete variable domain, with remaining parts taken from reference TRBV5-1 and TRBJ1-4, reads KAGVTQTPRYLIKTRGQQVTLSCSPISGHRSVSWYQQTPGQGLQFLFEYFSETQRNKGNFPGRFSGRQFSNSRSEMNVSTLELGDSALYLCASQSGTGVEKLFFGSGTQLSVL.

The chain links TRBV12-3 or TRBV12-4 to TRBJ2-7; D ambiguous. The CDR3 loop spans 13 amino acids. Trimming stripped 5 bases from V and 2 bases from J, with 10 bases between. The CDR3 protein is CASSRQNPYEQYF. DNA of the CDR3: TGTGCCAGCAGTCGTCAGAACCCCTACGAGCAGTACTTC.

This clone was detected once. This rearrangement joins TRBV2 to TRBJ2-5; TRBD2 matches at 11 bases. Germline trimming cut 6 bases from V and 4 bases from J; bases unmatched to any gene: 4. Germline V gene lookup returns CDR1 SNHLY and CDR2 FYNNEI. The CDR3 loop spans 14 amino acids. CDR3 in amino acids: CASRLAGVRETQYF. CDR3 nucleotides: TGTGCCAGCAGACTAGCGGGAGTGAGAGAGACCCAGTACTTC.

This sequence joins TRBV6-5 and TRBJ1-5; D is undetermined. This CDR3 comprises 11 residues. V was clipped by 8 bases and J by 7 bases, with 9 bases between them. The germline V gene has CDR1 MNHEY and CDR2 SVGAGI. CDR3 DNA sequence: TGTGCCAGCCTGGTTCAGCAGCCCCAGCATTTT. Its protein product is CASLVQQPQHF.

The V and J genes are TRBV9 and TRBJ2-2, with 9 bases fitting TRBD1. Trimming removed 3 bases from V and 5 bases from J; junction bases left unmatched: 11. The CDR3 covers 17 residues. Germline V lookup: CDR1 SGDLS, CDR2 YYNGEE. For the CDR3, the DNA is TGTGCCAGCAGCGCTATCTTGGGACAGGGTGTAACCGGGGAGCTGTTTTTT. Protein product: CASSAILGQGVTGELFF.

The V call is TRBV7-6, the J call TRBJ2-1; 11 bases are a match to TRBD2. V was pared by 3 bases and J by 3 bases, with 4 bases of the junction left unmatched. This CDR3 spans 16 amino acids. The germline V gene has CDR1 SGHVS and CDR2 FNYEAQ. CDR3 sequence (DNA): TGTGCCAGCAGCTTCCTTAGCGGGAGGGACTACAATGAGCAGTTCTTC. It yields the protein CASSFLSGRDYNEQFF.

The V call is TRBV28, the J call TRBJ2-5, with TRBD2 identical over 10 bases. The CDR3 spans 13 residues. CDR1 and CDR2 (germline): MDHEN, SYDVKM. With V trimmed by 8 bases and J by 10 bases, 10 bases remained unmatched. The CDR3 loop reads CASLLAGERHQYF. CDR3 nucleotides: TGTGCCAGCCTTCTAGCGGGGGAGCGCCACCAGTACTTC.

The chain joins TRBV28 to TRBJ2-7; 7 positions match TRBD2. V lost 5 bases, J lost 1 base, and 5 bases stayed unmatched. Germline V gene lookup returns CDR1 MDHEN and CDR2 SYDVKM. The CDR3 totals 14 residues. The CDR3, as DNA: TGTGCCAGCAGTCCTAGCGGAGAGTCCTACGAGCAGTACTTC. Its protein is CASSPSGESYEQYF.

CDR3 loop: CSPDEGDGYTF. The CDR3 DNA reads TGCAGCCCGGATGAGGGGGATGGCTACACCTTC. The V call is TRBV29-1, the J call TRBJ1-2; D possibly corresponds to TRBD1 (6 bases). Per germline, CDR1 SQVTM and CDR2 ANQGSEA. The V gene lost 8 bases and the J gene lost 6 bases, with 13 bases spanning the gap. The CDR3 is 11 amino acids.

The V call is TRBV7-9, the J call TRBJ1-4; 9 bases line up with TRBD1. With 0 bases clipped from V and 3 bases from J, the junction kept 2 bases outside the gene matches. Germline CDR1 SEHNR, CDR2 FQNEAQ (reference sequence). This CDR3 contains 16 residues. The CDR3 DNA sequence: TGTGCCAGCAGCTTAGCACAGGGGGCAGCTAATGAAAAACTGTTTTTT. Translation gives CASSLAQGAANEKLFF. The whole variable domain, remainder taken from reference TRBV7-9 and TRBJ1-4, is DTGVSQNPRHKITKRGQNVTFRCDPISEHNRLYWYRQTLGQGPEFLTYFQNEAQLEKSRLLSDRFSAERPKGSFSTLEIQRTEQGDSAMYLCASSLAQGAANEKLFFGSGTQLSVL.